These 10 T cell receptor beta chains share one sample of origin, sequenced in a study of blood T cell repertoires in COVID-19. Generated by immunoSEQ multiplex PCR, the TCRdb table keeps only in-frame clones and is missing some. In the table there are about 240,000 clones, more than 85% of which are singletons. Sequenced input: peripheral blood. The receptors were sampled from a woman aged 70-85 years with active or convalescent COVID-19.

The V call is TRBV19, the J call TRBJ1-4; possible D gene TRBD1, 5 bases. From germline, CDR1 is LNHDA and CDR2 SQIVND (reference sequence). Trimming removed 5 bases from V and 8 bases from J, with 12 bases in between. The CDR3 spans 13 residues. The CDR3 coding sequence is TGTGCCAGTAGTTCCTTCGACAGCGAAAAACTGTTTTTT. Translation: CASSSFDSEKLFF.

This chain links TRBV19 with TRBJ1-4; D unclear. The CDR3 covers 15 residues. V lost 1 base and J 4 bases, leaving 10 bases between the germline ends. Germline CDR1 reads LNHDA; CDR2 reads SQIVND (reference sequence). The CDR3: CASSIGQENNEKLFF. The CDR3 bases are TGTGCCAGTAGTATAGGTCAGGAAAATAATGAAAAACTGTTTTTT.

The chain links TRBV18 to TRBJ1-5, with 11 bases that match TRBD1. CDR3 length: 16 residues. CDR1 is KGHSH, CDR2 LQKENI, per germline. The V segment lost 1 base and the J segment 2 bases; nucleotides outside the gene matches: 1. The CDR3 protein is CASSPRTGGGNQPQHF. In nucleotides, the CDR3 is TGTGCCAGCTCACCACGGACAGGGGGCGGCAATCAGCCCCAGCATTTT.

This chain joins TRBV6-5 and TRBJ2-2, with TRBD2 as a possible D gene (6 bases). The CDR3 covers 15 residues. V lost 5 bases, J lost 2 bases, and 12 bases lay in between. In germline, CDR1 is MNHEY, CDR2 SVGAGI. The CDR3, as DNA: TGTGCCAGCAGTAGGGACTTGCCTAACACCGGGGAGCTGTTTTTT. This encodes CASSRDLPNTGELFF.

The chain is built from TRBV14 and TRBJ2-3; tentative D call: TRBD2 (5 bases). V lost 2 bases to trimming and J lost 3 bases, with 12 bases between them. The CDR3 runs 15 residues. Germline-derived CDR1 and CDR2 are SGHDN and FVKESK. The DNA for the CDR3 is TGTGCCAGCAGCCAATCGGGGAAGGCGACAGATACGCAGTATTTT. Translated, it gives CASSQSGKATDTQYF.

The rearrangement uses TRBV4-1 and TRBJ2-7; 8 nucleotides match TRBD1. CDR1 MGHRA and CDR2 YSYEKL come from the germline V gene. CDR3 length: 16 amino acids. Trimming at V came to 1 base and at J to 4 bases, leaving 9 bases not matched to a gene. The CDR3 DNA is TGCGCCAGCAGCCAAGTTAGGACAGGGCCTCCGTACGAGCAGTACTTC. Its translation is CASSQVRTGPPYEQYF.

The chain has TRBV6-2 or TRBV6-3 and TRBJ2-5; 9 bases align to TRBD2. J lost 5 bases, V lost 5 bases, and 12 bases had no gene match. This CDR3 is built from 16 residues. The V gene's germline CDR1 is MNHEY and CDR2 SVGEGT. The CDR3 here is CASSAVAGALGETQYF. DNA for the CDR3: TGTGCCAGCAGTGCGGTAGCGGGGGCGCTGGGGGAGACCCAGTACTTC.

This clone was observed once. The genes are TRBV9 and TRBJ2-7; a weak D match, TRBD1 (6 bases). Germline CDR1 reads SGDLS; CDR2 reads YYNGEE. V gave up 0 bases and J gave up 6 bases, with 13 bases separating them. CDR3 length equals 14 residues. The CDR3 nucleotides read TGTGCCAGCAGCGTAGGACAGGTAGTGCGCGAGCAGTACTTC. It encodes CASSVGQVVREQYF.

The V call is TRBV4-1, the J call TRBJ1-2, with 8 bases aligning to TRBD1. Germline CDR1 MGHRA, CDR2 YSYEKL. With 4 bases clipped from V and 6 bases from J, the junction kept 10 bases outside the gene matches. The length of the CDR3 is 15 residues. The CDR3 here is CASSRISGQGNGYTF. The CDR3 DNA follows: TGCGCCAGCAGCCGCATAAGCGGACAGGGCAATGGCTACACCTTC.

This rearrangement joins TRBV4-3 to TRBJ2-3; 7 bases are shared with TRBD1. After removal of 3 bases from V and 9 bases from J, the junction contained 3 bases not matched to a gene. Germline V lookup: CDR1 LGHNA, CDR2 YSLEER. This CDR3 spans 12 amino acids. The CDR3 DNA sequence: TGCGCCAGCAGCCACACAGGGGACACGCAGTATTTT. It codes for CASSHTGDTQYF.